The 15 T cell receptor beta chains reported below all come from one sample, sequenced in a study of Graves' ophthalmopathy and Graves' hyperthyroidism (dated by TCRdb to the late 2010s). Sequencing took place on an Illumina HiSeq 2000. For repertoire sequencing, TCR beta CDR3 regions were amplified from RNA transcripts. HTBI primers and the Qiagen OneStep RT-PCR kit were used in a first-round RT-PCR, which was followed by a second-round multiplex PCR, size selection and purification. TCRdb passed the public sequencing reads through fastp at Q25 and MiXCR, retaining productive beta sequences. For every CDR3 protein sequence, its rows merge into one entry that carries the most common genes and DNA. The sample table lists around 400,000 distinct CDR3 sequences, around 18% of them with a count of one. Clones ranked in the top ten supply 1.5% to 2% of the sample. Sequenced sample: peripheral blood. The receptor set was obtained from a woman aged 18-29 years with Graves' ophthalmopathy. Donor details come from another sample of the same person, matched by shared clones.

This clonotype was seen repeatedly, ten times or more. The CDR3 loop reads CASTRGTANYEQYF. Written as DNA, the CDR3 is TGTGCCAGCACTCGAGGGACTGCAAACTACGAGCAGTACTTC. This chain uses TRBV7-2 with TRBJ2-7; D is perhaps TRBD2 (6 bases). Germline CDR1 SGHTA, CDR2 FQGNSA. The CDR3 has 14 amino acids. V lost 7 bases, J lost 3 bases, and 16 bases lay in between.

This clonotype was recorded at least ten times. The rearrangement links TRBV24-1 to TRBJ1-1; D is possibly TRBD1 (6 bases). Germline CDR1 and CDR2: KGHDR and SFDVKD. CDR3 length: 13 amino acids. V was pared by 2 bases and J by 7 bases, with 10 bases between. The CDR3 nucleotides are TGTGCCACCAGTGATTCGGACAGACTTGAAGCTTTCTTT. Amino acids: CATSDSDRLEAFF.

This clonotype occurred a few times. The V gene is TRBV19, the J gene TRBJ1-5; D is undetermined. The CDR3 is made up of 14 amino acids. Germline assignment: CDR1 LNHDA and CDR2 SQIVND (reference sequence). The V and J ends lost 3 bases and 2 bases respectively, with 8 bases between them. The CDR3 DNA sequence: TGTGCCAGTAGTATGTGGGGAGGCAATCAGCCCCAGCATTTT. Translation gives CASSMWGGNQPQHF.

This clonotype was observed at least ten times. V usage is TRBV28 and J usage is TRBJ1-5, with D unresolved. Trimming cost V 3 bases and J 2 bases, with 11 bases left between them. CDR1 MDHEN and CDR2 SYDVKM come from the germline V gene. The CDR3 is made up of 15 amino acids. As DNA, the CDR3 is TGTGCCAGCAGTTTTTCCGCGTCAGGCAATCAGCCCCAGCATTTT. Protein sequence: CASSFSASGNQPQHF.

This clonotype has a count of ten or more. The chain combines TRBV28 with TRBJ2-7, with D unclear. CDR1 is MDHEN, CDR2 SYDVKM, per germline. With 4 bases removed from V and 1 base from J, the gap between germline ends came to 14 bases. The CDR3 loop spans 15 amino acids. CDR3 DNA sequence: TGTGCCAGCAGTTCCCCCCGGAGCCTGTCCTACGAGCAGTACTTC. It yields the protein CASSSPRSLSYEQYF.

In this sample, this clonotype turned up a few times. The genes are TRBV30 and TRBJ2-7, with TRBD2 matching 13 bases. CDR1 GTSNPN and CDR2 SVGIG come from the germline V gene (reference sequence). V lost 0 bases and J lost 5; bases outside the gene matches: 4. This CDR3 region has 15 residues. The CDR3 reads CAWSVGGLAGNEQYF. The CDR3 DNA reads as TGTGCCTGGAGTGTAGGGGGACTAGCGGGAAACGAGCAGTACTTC. The variable domain in full, with the rest retrieved from reference TRBV30 and TRBJ2-7, is SQTIHQWPATLVQPVGSPLSLECTVEGTSNPNLYWYRQAAGRGLQLLFYSVGIGQISSEVPQNLSASRPQDRQFILSSKKLLLSDSGFYLCAWSVGGLAGNEQYFGPGTRLTVT.

The rearrangement links TRBV24-1 to TRBJ2-7, with D unresolved. Germline V gene lookup returns CDR1 KGHDR and CDR2 SFDVKD. V was pared by 5 bases and J by 4 bases, with 8 bases between. CDR3 length equals 12 residues. The CDR3 loop reads CATSVTVYEQYF. The CDR3, as DNA: TGTGCCACCAGTGTGACGGTTTACGAGCAGTACTTC.

Many counts were recorded for this clonotype. As DNA, the CDR3 is TGTGCCAGCATCCGGCGGGAGGGAAACGAGCAGTACTTC. Translating gives CASIRREGNEQYF. The chain joins TRBV28 to TRBJ2-7; 9 nucleotides agree with TRBD2. With V trimmed by 7 bases and J by 5 bases, 6 bases remained unmatched. The CDR3 consists of 13 residues. Germline CDR1 and CDR2: MDHEN and SYDVKM.

At least ten counts were recorded for this clonotype. The chain recombines TRBV20-1 with TRBJ2-5, with TRBD1 identical over 7 bases. The CDR3 consists of 14 residues. The J segment lost 4 bases and the V segment lost 4 bases, leaving 9 bases of the junction unmatched. CDR1 and CDR2 (germline): DFQATT, SNEGSKA (reference sequence). The CDR3 coding sequence is TGCAGTGCTACCCCGACAGGGTTGGGAGAGACCCAGTACTTC. Encoded protein: CSATPTGLGETQYF.

This clonotype was seen at least ten times. The CDR3 bases are TGTGCCAGCAGTTTTGGGGGACAAAATGAAGCTTTCTTT. Translated: CASSFGGQNEAFF. The V call is TRBV12-3 or TRBV12-4, the J call TRBJ1-1, with D perhaps TRBD1 (6 bases). V shed 3 bases and J shed 7 bases, with 12 bases lying between them. This CDR3 is built from 13 residues.

J is TRBJ2-6 and V is TRBV6-2 or TRBV6-3; D gene uncertain. With 5 bases removed from V and 1 base from J, the gap between germline ends came to 12 bases. The CDR3 contains 16 residues. Germline V gives CDR1 MNHEY, CDR2 SVGEGT. Here the CDR3 reads CASSQITKSGANVLTF. CDR3 DNA: TGTGCCAGCAGTCAGATTACCAAGTCTGGGGCCAACGTCCTGACTTTC.

This chain connects TRBV30 to TRBJ1-3; D unresolved. Trimming left V 6 bases short and J 4 bases short, with 7 bases between. This CDR3 region has 11 residues. CDR1 and CDR2 (germline): GTSNPN, SVGIG (reference sequence). The CDR3 sequence: CACDEGNTIYF. CDR3 bases: TGTGCCTGCGACGAGGGAAACACCATATATTTT.

There are many counts of this clonotype. A junction end diverges from the germline sequence, so it may reflect a read error. The chain couples TRBV20-1 to TRBJ2-5; D tentatively fits TRBD1 or TRBD2 (6 bases each). CDR1 is DFQATT, CDR2 SNEGSKA, per germline (reference sequence). The CDR3 is made up of 13 amino acids. The CDR3 loop is CSALGGNQETQYF. The CDR3 coding sequence is TGCAGTGCCTTAGGGGGGAACCAGGAGACCCAGTACTTC.

The rearrangement uses TRBV12-3 or TRBV12-4 and TRBJ1-2; 7 nucleotides agree with TRBD1. The ends lost 8 bases at V and 3 bases at J; junction bases unmatched: 9. The CDR3 is 14 residues long. CDR3: CASASGTVHYGYTF. The DNA of the CDR3 is TGTGCCAGCGCCTCCGGGACAGTTCACTATGGCTACACCTTC.

This clonotype was found many times. This sequence joins TRBV29-1 and TRBJ1-1, with 10 bases matching TRBD1. With 5 bases clipped from V and 2 bases from J, the junction kept 5 bases outside the gene matches. Germline V gene lookup returns CDR1 SQVTM and CDR2 ANQGSEA. This CDR3 is 14 amino acids long. CDR3 DNA: TGCAGCGTTAAAGGGACAGGGGTTAACACTGAAGCTTTCTTT. Its translation is CSVKGTGVNTEAFF.